This T cell receptor (beta chain) is from a study of neurological immune-mediated disorders. Libraries used 2 million unsorted PBMCs kept frozen in RNAlater. The CDR3 totals 11 residues. Germline CDR1 and CDR2: DFQATT and SNEGSKA (reference sequence). The V gene lost 1 base and the J gene lost 10 bases, with 10 bases spanning the gap. cDNA was made by 5'RACE with 10-nucleotide random UMIs. In every sequencing run, more than 170 million TCR-beta sequences were generated from 15-18 subjects. From the 5' RACE reads, TCRdb called clonotypes with MiXCR, one entry per CDR3 protein. The sample contains nearly 30,000 distinct CDR3 sequences, around an eighth of which appear only once.

The rearrangement joins TRBV20-1 to TRBJ1-1; no reliable D call. The material sequenced was PBMCs. This TCR was sampled from an older woman in good health. DNA for the CDR3: TGCAGTGCTAGAGCCCCCCCTTTAGCTTTCTTT. Encoded protein: CSARAPPLAFF.